Listed below are T cell receptor beta chains from one sample, sequenced in a study of blood T cell repertoires in COVID-19. Assay: immunoSEQ multiplex PCR; the TCRdb copy retains only in-frame clones and omits some. The sample lists roughly 430,000 clones; approximately 91% were seen once. Sequenced sample: PBMCs or T cells enriched from blood (not recorded which). These receptors all come from a woman between 18 and 29 years old who had been exposed to COVID-19. Both conserved end residues are part of each CDR3. Fields, in order: V gene, clone size, J gene, D gene, CDR3 protein, CDR3 DNA. A D gene is named only where the DNA matches it firmly. Expanded clones are given a class, and other clones once, few, many or no size at all.

v_call: TRBV5-1; clone_size: NA; j_call: TRBJ2-2; d_call: NA; cdr3_aa: CASRTETLSGELFF; cdr3_nt: TGCGCCAGCAGGACGGAGACTCTGTCCGGGGAGCTGTTTTTT
v_call: TRBV10-1; clone_size: NA; j_call: TRBJ1-5; d_call: NA; cdr3_aa: CASSSRGFPYSNQPQHF; cdr3_nt: TGCGCCAGCAGTTCGCGGGGCTTCCCCTATAGCAATCAGCCCCAGCATTTT
v_call: TRBV15; clone_size: NA; j_call: TRBJ2-1; d_call: TRBD1; cdr3_aa: CATSSNRDRRYNEQFF; cdr3_nt: TGTGCCACCAGCAGCAACCGGGACAGACGCTACAATGAGCAGTTCTTC
v_call: TRBV7-9; clone_size: NA; j_call: TRBJ1-1; d_call: NA; cdr3_aa: CASSLVPNPEQELNTEAFF; cdr3_nt: TGTGCCAGCAGCTTAGTTCCCAACCCCGAACAGGAGTTGAACACTGAAGCTTTCTTT
v_call: TRBV28; clone_size: once; j_call: TRBJ2-7; d_call: NA; cdr3_aa: CASSLRQYPYEQYF; cdr3_nt: TGTGCCAGCAGTCTCAGACAGTATCCCTACGAGCAGTACTTC
v_call: TRBV5-1; clone_size: once; j_call: TRBJ2-7; d_call: TRBD1; cdr3_aa: CASSLETGGADEQYF; cdr3_nt: TGCGCCAGCAGCTTGGAGACAGGGGGCGCCGACGAGCAGTACTTC
v_call: TRBV28; clone_size: NA; j_call: TRBJ1-1; d_call: NA; cdr3_aa: CASSLAGALKAFF; cdr3_nt: TGTGCCAGCAGTTTGGCGGGGGCTCTTAAAGCTTTCTTT
v_call: TRBV28; clone_size: NA; j_call: TRBJ2-7; d_call: NA; cdr3_aa: CASSSYTHEQYF; cdr3_nt: TGTGCCAGCAGTTCCTATACCCACGAGCAGTACTTC
v_call: TRBV7-9; clone_size: NA; j_call: TRBJ1-2; d_call: TRBD1; cdr3_aa: CASSLGTDGYTF; cdr3_nt: TGTGCCAGCAGTTTGGGGACAGACGGCTACACCTTC
v_call: TRBV28; clone_size: NA; j_call: TRBJ1-2; d_call: NA; cdr3_aa: CASSLGQFYGYTF; cdr3_nt: TGTGCCAGCAGTTTAGGACAGTTCTATGGCTACACCTTC
v_call: TRBV27; clone_size: NA; j_call: TRBJ2-3; d_call: TRBD2; cdr3_aa: CASSPLGVSGSSF; cdr3_nt: TGTGCCAGCAGTCCCCTGGGGGTTAGCGGGTCTAGTTTT
v_call: TRBV13; clone_size: NA; j_call: TRBJ2-7; d_call: NA; cdr3_aa: CASSLQAYEQYF; cdr3_nt: TGTGCCAGCAGCTTACAAGCTTACGAGCAGTACTTC
v_call: TRBV3-1/TRBV3-2; clone_size: NA; j_call: TRBJ2-1; d_call: NA; cdr3_aa: CASSQTYQWGGNDYNEQFF; cdr3_nt: TGTGCCAGCAGCCAAACCTACCAATGGGGCGGGAACGACTACAATGAGCAGTTCTTC
v_call: TRBV9; clone_size: many; j_call: TRBJ2-2; d_call: NA; cdr3_aa: CASSAGPSGELFF; cdr3_nt: TGTGCCAGCAGCGCAGGGCCTTCCGGGGAGCTGTTTTTT
v_call: TRBV5-5; clone_size: NA; j_call: TRBJ1-4; d_call: NA; cdr3_aa: CASSPGQPLVGEKLFF; cdr3_nt: TGTGCCAGCAGCCCAGGACAGCCCCTGGTGGGTGAAAAACTGTTTTTT
v_call: TRBV5-5; clone_size: NA; j_call: TRBJ1-2; d_call: NA; cdr3_aa: CASSFQVNYGYTF; cdr3_nt: TGTGCCAGCAGCTTCCAGGTCAACTATGGCTACACCTTC
v_call: TRBV12-3/TRBV12-4; clone_size: NA; j_call: TRBJ1-1; d_call: NA; cdr3_aa: CASSTLGGTEAFF; cdr3_nt: TGTGCCAGCAGTACCCTAGGAGGCACTGAAGCTTTCTTT
v_call: TRBV7-3; clone_size: NA; j_call: TRBJ1-1; d_call: NA; cdr3_aa: CASSLTQGNTEAFF; cdr3_nt: TGTGCCAGCAGCTTAACGCAGGGTAACACTGAAGCTTTCTTT
v_call: TRBV28; clone_size: NA; j_call: TRBJ2-3; d_call: TRBD2; cdr3_aa: CASSPGLAVSTDTQYF; cdr3_nt: TGTGCCAGCAGTCCAGGACTAGCCGTTAGCACAGATACGCAGTATTTT
v_call: TRBV9; clone_size: NA; j_call: TRBJ2-7; d_call: NA; cdr3_aa: CASSVVGRNEQYF; cdr3_nt: TGTGCCAGCAGCGTAGTTGGTAGAAACGAGCAGTACTTC
v_call: TRBV30; clone_size: NA; j_call: TRBJ2-5; d_call: TRBD1; cdr3_aa: CAWIEGAYQETQYF; cdr3_nt: TGTGCCTGGATCGAGGGGGCGTACCAAGAGACCCAGTACTTC
v_call: TRBV6-5; clone_size: NA; j_call: TRBJ1-5; d_call: NA; cdr3_aa: CASSSARDRQPQHF; cdr3_nt: TGTGCCAGCAGTTCCGCCAGGGATAGGCAGCCCCAGCATTTT
v_call: TRBV9; clone_size: NA; j_call: TRBJ2-1; d_call: TRBD2; cdr3_aa: CASSDSLAGVTNGDNEQFF; cdr3_nt: TGTGCCAGCAGCGACAGCCTAGCGGGGGTAACGAATGGGGACAATGAGCAGTTCTTC
v_call: TRBV30; clone_size: once; j_call: TRBJ1-4; d_call: NA; cdr3_aa: CAWRPQVNEKLFF; cdr3_nt: TGTGCCTGGAGGCCGCAGGTTAATGAAAAACTGTTTTTT
v_call: TRBV28; clone_size: NA; j_call: TRBJ1-1; d_call: NA; cdr3_aa: CASSSEEAFF; cdr3_nt: TGTGCCAGCAGTTCCGAGGAAGCTTTCTTT
v_call: TRBV3-1/TRBV3-2; clone_size: NA; j_call: TRBJ1-5; d_call: NA; cdr3_aa: CASSQDFPGVNQPQHF; cdr3_nt: TGTGCCAGCAGCCAAGATTTCCCAGGGGTAAATCAGCCCCAGCATTTT
v_call: TRBV29-1; clone_size: NA; j_call: TRBJ2-1; d_call: TRBD2; cdr3_aa: CSGQREANNEQFF; cdr3_nt: TGCAGCGGACAGCGGGAGGCCAACAATGAGCAGTTCTTC
v_call: TRBV6-4; clone_size: few; j_call: TRBJ1-1; d_call: NA; cdr3_aa: CASSEQEDTEAFF; cdr3_nt: TGTGCCAGCAGTGAGCAGGAGGACACTGAAGCTTTCTTT
v_call: TRBV5-1; clone_size: NA; j_call: TRBJ1-1; d_call: TRBD1; cdr3_aa: CASSSGQGENTEAFF; cdr3_nt: TGCGCCAGCAGCTCCGGACAGGGGGAGAACACTGAAGCTTTCTTT
v_call: TRBV7-9; clone_size: NA; j_call: TRBJ1-2; d_call: TRBD1; cdr3_aa: CASSLGQGNYGYTF; cdr3_nt: TGTGCCAGCAGCTTAGGACAGGGGAACTATGGCTACACCTTC
v_call: TRBV10-3; clone_size: NA; j_call: TRBJ2-1; d_call: NA; cdr3_aa: CAISAGTSPSYNEQFF; cdr3_nt: TGTGCCATCAGTGCCGGGACAAGCCCTTCCTACAATGAGCAGTTCTTC
v_call: TRBV21-1; clone_size: NA; j_call: TRBJ2-5; d_call: NA; cdr3_aa: CASSPRRGLAGAYQETQYF; cdr3_nt: TGTGCCAGCAGCCCACGAAGGGGACTAGCGGGGGCGTACCAAGAGACCCAGTACTTC
v_call: TRBV4-3; clone_size: NA; j_call: TRBJ2-1; d_call: TRBD2; cdr3_aa: CASSQDRGLAMYNEQFF; cdr3_nt: TGCGCCAGCAGCCAAGATAGGGGACTAGCGATGTACAATGAGCAGTTCTTC
v_call: TRBV5-6; clone_size: NA; j_call: TRBJ1-1; d_call: TRBD1; cdr3_aa: CASSLVGTGINTEAFF; cdr3_nt: TGTGCCAGCAGCTTGGTTGGGACAGGGATCAACACTGAAGCTTTCTTT
v_call: TRBV5-1; clone_size: NA; j_call: TRBJ1-1; d_call: TRBD1; cdr3_aa: CASSIQTGVNTEAFF; cdr3_nt: TGCGCCAGCAGCATTCAGACAGGGGTTAACACTGAAGCTTTCTTT
v_call: TRBV28; clone_size: once; j_call: TRBJ2-1; d_call: TRBD1; cdr3_aa: CATGTGLPNFRGSLSNEQFF; cdr3_nt: TGTGCCACCGGGACAGGGCTCCCCAATTTCCGCGGGTCCCTGTCCAATGAGCAGTTCTTC
v_call: TRBV7-2; clone_size: NA; j_call: TRBJ1-5; d_call: TRBD1; cdr3_aa: CASSLAFDRVVSQPQHF; cdr3_nt: TGTGCCAGCAGCTTAGCCTTTGACAGGGTGGTATCTCAGCCCCAGCATTTT
v_call: TRBV5-4; clone_size: NA; j_call: TRBJ2-7; d_call: TRBD2; cdr3_aa: CASSSHASGGYEQYF; cdr3_nt: TGTGCCAGCAGCTCACACGCCAGCGGGGGGTACGAGCAGTACTTC
v_call: TRBV5-5; clone_size: NA; j_call: TRBJ1-1; d_call: NA; cdr3_aa: CASSFRDSSRNTEAFF; cdr3_nt: TGTGCCAGCAGCTTCAGGGATAGTAGTCGGAACACTGAAGCTTTCTTT
v_call: TRBV5-1; clone_size: NA; j_call: TRBJ2-1; d_call: TRBD2; cdr3_aa: CASSLGGTTNNEQFF; cdr3_nt: TGCGCCAGCAGCTTGGGGGGGACTACAAACAATGAGCAGTTCTTC
v_call: TRBV18; clone_size: NA; j_call: TRBJ2-1; d_call: TRBD2; cdr3_aa: CASSTGTSGYNEQFF; cdr3_nt: TGTGCCAGCTCAACCGGGACTAGCGGATACAATGAGCAGTTCTTC
v_call: TRBV27; clone_size: NA; j_call: TRBJ1-5; d_call: TRBD1; cdr3_aa: CASSGGRTGGQPQHF; cdr3_nt: TGTGCCAGCAGTGGAGGAAGGACAGGGGGTCAGCCCCAGCATTTT
v_call: TRBV18; clone_size: NA; j_call: TRBJ2-4; d_call: TRBD1; cdr3_aa: CASSMTGNGNIQYF; cdr3_nt: TGTGCCAGCTCAATGACAGGGAACGGAAACATTCAGTACTTC
v_call: TRBV7-9; clone_size: NA; j_call: TRBJ1-3; d_call: NA; cdr3_aa: CASKGYTIYF; cdr3_nt: TGTGCCAGCAAGGGGTACACCATATATTTT
v_call: TRBV2; clone_size: NA; j_call: TRBJ1-1; d_call: TRBD1; cdr3_aa: CASSEQGGEAFF; cdr3_nt: TGTGCCAGCAGTGAACAGGGGGGTGAAGCTTTCTTT
v_call: TRBV4-2; clone_size: NA; j_call: TRBJ1-1; d_call: NA; cdr3_aa: CASSQGGVNTEAFF; cdr3_nt: TGTGCCAGCAGCCAAGGAGGAGTGAACACTGAAGCTTTCTTT
v_call: TRBV7-3; clone_size: once; j_call: TRBJ2-1; d_call: NA; cdr3_aa: CASSLGGASYNEQFF; cdr3_nt: TGTGCCAGCAGCTTAGGGGGGGCGTCGTACAATGAGCAGTTCTTC
v_call: TRBV3-1/TRBV3-2; clone_size: NA; j_call: TRBJ2-5; d_call: NA; cdr3_aa: CASSPMYPNTAGQETQYF; cdr3_nt: TGTGCCAGCAGCCCTATGTATCCTAACACTGCGGGACAAGAGACCCAGTACTTC